The 16 T cell receptor beta chains below were found in one sample sequenced in a study of blood T cells in healthy people across ages. A J-beta primer mix and a sample-barcoded 5' primer were used in a second PCR of about 7 to 11 cycles. MiXCR was run by TCRdb on the 5' RACE reads, yielding one entry per CDR3 protein. The sample holds about 640,000 distinct CDR3 sequences; about 53% are singletons and the top ten take approximately 37%. Material for sequencing was blood. The receptors were gathered from a man aged 55-75 years in good health.

This clonotype was recorded a few times. The chain links TRBV4-1 to TRBJ2-5; possibly TRBD1 for D (6 bases). The CDR3 spans 13 residues. Deletions cut 4 bases from V and 5 bases from J, with 11 bases between. The germline V gene encodes CDR1 MGHRA and CDR2 YSYEKL. CDR3 in amino acids: CASSPGDWETQYF. Here the CDR3 DNA reads TGCGCCAGCAGCCCAGGGGATTGGGAGACCCAGTACTTC.

This clonotype was recorded a few times. The chain links TRBV9 to TRBJ2-5; weak D call: TRBD2 (5 bases). Looked up from germline, CDR1 is SGDLS and CDR2 is YYNGEE. Trimming took 0 bases from V and 5 from J, leaving 8 bases between them. The CDR3 sequence is 13 residues long. The CDR3 nucleotides are TGTGCCAGCAGCGTAGGGTGGAGGGAGACCCAGTACTTC. This codes for CASSVGWRETQYF.

This clonotype was seen just once. Mismatch with germline at one junction end may stem from a read error. The V and J genes are TRBV6-5 and TRBJ2-3, with D perhaps assigned TRBD1 or TRBD2 (5 bases each). The length of the CDR3 is 12 residues. CDR1 and CDR2 from the germline V gene are MNHEY and SVGAGI. The CDR3 DNA reads as TGTGCCTGCAGGGACAGCACAGATACGCAGTATTTT. Its translation is CACRDSTDTQYF.

The CDR3 region is CASSLADRDYGYTF. As DNA, the CDR3 is TGTGCCAGCAGCTTAGCGGACAGAGACTATGGCTACACCTTC. The rearrangement links TRBV11-2 to TRBJ1-2; D might be TRBD1 (6 bases). Looked up from germline, CDR1 is SGHAT and CDR2 is FQNNGV. V shed 1 base and J shed 3 bases, with 9 bases lying between them. The CDR3 loop spans 14 amino acids. Based on the CDR3 plus reference TRBV11-2 and TRBJ1-2, the full variable domain is EAGVAQSPRYKIIEKRQSVAFWCNPISGHATLYWYQQILGQGPKLLIQFQNNGVVDDSQLPKDRFSAERLKGVDSTLKIQPAKLEDSAVYLCASSLADRDYGYTFGSGTRLTVV.

The table lists this clonotype with a few counts. This sequence joins TRBV27 and TRBJ1-2; D is undetermined. The V gene's germline CDR1 is MNHEY and CDR2 SMNVEV (reference sequence). Between the trimmed V and J ends, which lost 4 bases and 3 bases, there was a span of 12 bases. The CDR3 is made up of 14 amino acids. CDR3 loop: CASSSLTSDYGYTF. In nucleotides, the CDR3 is TGTGCCAGCAGTTCCCTGACATCAGACTATGGCTACACCTTC.

In this sample, this clonotype turned up many times. The chain carries TRBV3-1 and TRBJ2-7; D is possibly TRBD1 or TRBD2 (6 bases each). Germline V gives CDR1 LGHDT, CDR2 YNNKEL (reference sequence). V shed 4 bases and J shed 2 bases, with 27 bases lying between them. The CDR3 loop spans 19 amino acids. Written as DNA, the CDR3 is TGTGCCAGCAGCCGGGGGCCTAGGCTCGGAGCGGGTGGGACCTACGAGCAGTACTTC. Residues: CASSRGPRLGAGGTYEQYF.

This chain connects TRBV4-3 to TRBJ2-1; no reliable D call. The CDR3 contains 12 residues. Trimming removed 0 bases at V and 8 bases at J, with 5 bases between. Germline CDR1 is LGHNA and CDR2 is YSLEER. CDR3 region: CASSQDGDEQFF. The DNA of the CDR3 is TGCGCCAGCAGCCAAGACGGAGATGAGCAGTTCTTC.

The V gene is TRBV7-9, the J gene TRBJ2-7, with D perhaps TRBD2 (6 bases). The CDR3 has 18 residues. Germline CDR1 SEHNR, CDR2 FQNEAQ (reference sequence). Trimming cost V 1 base and J 6 bases, with 25 bases left between them. The CDR3: CASSLDPPEGWGSIEQYF. CDR3 in DNA: TGTGCCAGCAGCTTAGACCCCCCGGAGGGCTGGGGGTCCATCGAGCAGTACTTC.

The chain uses TRBV28 and TRBJ1-6; no clear D gene. Per germline, CDR1 MDHEN and CDR2 SYDVKM. The V gene lost 5 bases and the J gene lost 6 bases, with 5 bases spanning the gap. This CDR3 region has 12 residues. CDR3 loop: CASSPRNSPLHF. In DNA form, the CDR3 reads TGTGCCAGCAGTCCCCGTAATTCACCCCTCCACTTT.

This rearrangement joins TRBV19 to TRBJ1-2; 8 bases are a match to TRBD1. Germline assignment: CDR1 LNHDA and CDR2 SQIVND (reference sequence). Unmatched junction bases numbered 9, after V lost 7 bases and J lost 2 bases. The length of the CDR3 is 15 residues. The DNA of the CDR3 is TGTGCCAGTACCCAGGGGGCGGCTAGAAACTATGGCTACACCTTC. This encodes CASTQGAARNYGYTF.

This clonotype was seen a single time. The rearrangement links TRBV11-2 to TRBJ1-6; TRBD1 might be the D (5 bases). This CDR3 region has 14 residues. V lost 5 bases to trimming and J lost 6 bases, with 11 bases between them. CDR1 is SGHAT, CDR2 FQNNGV, per germline. The CDR3 loop is CASSKTAINSPLHF. CDR3 DNA: TGTGCCAGCAGCAAGACAGCGATTAATTCACCCCTCCACTTT.

The CDR3 DNA sequence: TGTGCCAGCAGTTTAGGACAGGGGGCGTACTACGAGCAGTACTTC. It translates to CASSLGQGAYYEQYF. The chain recombines TRBV28 with TRBJ2-7; 11 bases map to TRBD1. There are 15 residues in the CDR3. Germline V CDR1 and CDR2: MDHEN, SYDVKM. V was pared by 2 bases and J by 3 bases, with 3 bases of the junction left unmatched. Using reference TRBV28 and TRBJ2-7 for the parts outside the CDR3, the full variable domain is DVKVTQSSRYLVKRTGEKVFLECVQDMDHENMFWYRQDPGLGLRLIYFSYDVKMKEKGDIPEGYSVSREKKERFSLILESASTNQTSMYLCASSLGQGAYYEQYFGPGTRLTVT.

This chain uses TRBV29-1 with TRBJ1-1, with TRBD1 identical over 12 bases. Germline-derived CDR1 and CDR2 are SQVTM and ANQGSEA. This CDR3 region has 14 residues. J gave up 2 bases and V 4 bases, and 2 bases lay outside the gene matches. The CDR3 DNA sequence: TGCAGCGTTGCGGGGACAGGGGGCAACACTGAAGCTTTCTTT. It codes for CSVAGTGGNTEAFF.

This clonotype was seen a few times. The chain joins TRBV20-1 to TRBJ2-5, with a possible D match to TRBD2 (5 bases). The CDR3 loop spans 15 amino acids. Germline CDR1 reads DFQATT; CDR2 reads SNEGSKA (reference sequence). Trimming removed 6 bases from V and 1 base from J, with 18 bases in between. For the CDR3, the DNA is TGCAGTGCCAACTCCCAGTCGGAGGCCCAAGAGACCCAGTACTTC. Its protein product is CSANSQSEAQETQYF.

This clonotype was counted once. The genes are TRBV14 and TRBJ1-4, with unresolved D. Germline CDR1 reads SGHDN; CDR2 reads FVKESK. The V end lost 5 bases, the J end lost 1 base, and 11 bases lay between the germline ends. The length of the CDR3 is 15 residues. The CDR3 sequence is CASSGRRVTNEKLFF. The CDR3 bases are TGTGCCAGCAGCGGTCGACGGGTAACTAATGAAAAACTGTTTTTT.

The chain joins TRBV7-2 to TRBJ1-1; 7 bases agree with TRBD1. The J segment lost 4 bases and the V segment lost 3 bases, leaving 11 bases of the junction unmatched. Germline values: CDR1 SGHTA, CDR2 FQGNSA. There are 16 residues in the CDR3. The CDR3, as DNA: TGTGCCAGCAGCTTTAGGGGGCGACCTACGACCACTGAAGCTTTCTTT. Residues: CASSFRGRPTTTEAFF.